These 9 T cell receptor beta chains share one sample of origin, sequenced in a study of blood T cell repertoires in COVID-19. The assay was immunoSEQ multiplex PCR, and TCRdb's table has in-frame clones only and misses some. This sample has approximately 210,000 clones; approximately 84% occur once, and the top ten carry roughly 5.3%. Sequencing was carried out using peripheral blood. These receptor sequences come from a woman between 70 and 85 years old with active or convalescent COVID-19.

This clone occurred once. J is TRBJ2-3 and V is TRBV11-3, with a weak D call TRBD1 (6 bases). The ends were cut back, 3 bases at V and 0 bases at J, with 7 bases in the middle. Germline CDR1 and CDR2: SGHNT and YENEEA. The CDR3 spans 14 residues. The CDR3, as DNA: TGTGCCAGCAGCTTGGGGGCTAGCACAGATACGCAGTATTTT. It translates to CASSLGASTDTQYF.

The chain uses TRBV6-5 and TRBJ2-7, with 7 bases lining up with TRBD1. CDR3 size: 15 residues. The germline CDR1 and CDR2 sequences are MNHEY and SVGAGI. J was trimmed by 2 bases and V by 0 bases; bases with no gene match: 4. CDR3 sequence reads: CASSYSSGQTYEQYF. CDR3 nucleotide sequence: TGTGCCAGCAGTTACTCCTCGGGACAGACCTACGAGCAGTACTTC.

DNA of the CDR3: TGTGCCAGCAGCTTAGGCGGGAAAGAGGGAGAGACCCAGTACTTC. Translated: CASSLGGKEGETQYF. The V gene is TRBV7-3, the J gene TRBJ2-5; D is perhaps TRBD2 (6 bases). From germline, CDR1 is SGHTA and CDR2 FQGTGA. CDR3 length equals 15 residues. Trimming removed 2 bases from V and 4 bases from J, with 14 bases in between.

The chain joins TRBV6-5 to TRBJ2-2; D perhaps matches TRBD1 (5 bases). The V gene's germline CDR1 is MNHEY and CDR2 SVGAGI. Trimming took off 4 bases at V and 5 bases at J, with 8 bases between the two ends. The CDR3 contains 13 residues. For the CDR3, the DNA is TGTGCCAGCAGTTCCCCAGGGACCGGGGAGCTGTTTTTT. It codes for CASSSPGTGELFF.

The V and J genes are TRBV14 and TRBJ1-5, with TRBD1 as a possible D gene (6 bases). Germline CDR1 SGHDN, CDR2 FVKESK. The CDR3 spans 16 residues. The V end was cut by 4 bases, the J end by 9 bases, with 22 bases between. This chain's CDR3 is CASSPVGRGQGWPQHF. CDR3 DNA sequence: TGTGCCAGCAGCCCCGTAGGTAGGGGCCAGGGGTGGCCCCAGCATTTT. The full variable domain, completed using reference TRBV14 and TRBJ1-5, is EAGVTQFPSHSVIEKGQTVTLRCDPISGHDNLYWYRRVMGKEIKFLLHFVKESKQDESGMPNNRFLAERTGGTYSTLKVQPAELEDSGVYFCASSPVGRGQGWPQHFGDGTRLSIL.

V gene TRBV7-6 combines with J gene TRBJ1-4, with TRBD1 matching 7 bases. This CDR3 is 11 amino acids long. J was trimmed by 12 bases and V by 5 bases; bases with no gene match: 3. The germline V gene has CDR1 SGHVS and CDR2 FNYEAQ. CDR3 loop: CASSPGTELFF. The CDR3 DNA follows: TGTGCCAGCAGCCCGGGGACAGAACTGTTTTTT.

The V gene is TRBV2, the J gene TRBJ1-5; 10 bases line up with TRBD1. This CDR3 region has 15 residues. Unmatched junction bases numbered 6, after V lost 6 bases and J lost 4 bases. Germline assignment: CDR1 SNHLY and CDR2 FYNNEI. CDR3 loop: CASSDRGLRNQPQHF. The CDR3 nucleotides read TGTGCCAGCAGCGACAGGGGGCTTCGGAATCAGCCCCAGCATTTT.

In this sample, this clone turned up a few times. V is TRBV9 and J is TRBJ2-1, with 13 bases identical to TRBD2. Germline V gene sequence: CDR1 SGDLS, CDR2 YYNGEE. The J segment lost 3 bases and the V segment lost 3 bases, leaving 6 bases of the junction unmatched. The CDR3 totals 17 residues. The CDR3 bases are TGTGCCAGCAGCGCGTTATGGACTAGCGGGGGCTACAATGAGCAGTTCTTC. This encodes CASSALWTSGGYNEQFF.

This clone was detected once. The CDR3 here is CATSRESFTWDRRKAFSGNTIYF. CDR3 nucleotides: TGTGCCACCAGCAGAGAATCTTTTACTTGGGACAGGAGGAAAGCCTTCTCTGGAAACACCATATATTTT. This chain uses TRBV15 with TRBJ1-3, with 8 bases lining up with TRBD1. This CDR3 contains 23 residues. Trimming took 0 bases from V and 0 from J; bases not matched to a gene: 22. From germline, CDR1 is LNHNV and CDR2 YYDKDF (reference sequence).